Presented here are 31 T cell receptor beta chains from one specimen sequenced in a study of PD-L1 blockade in urothelial cancer. The method was immunoSEQ multiplex PCR; TCRdb's version includes in-frame clones alone and lacks a portion of them. This sample has around 51,000 clones; approximately 83% occur once, and the top ten carry 16%. The specimen was PBMCs, collected around atezolizumab (anti-PD-L1) treatment. These receptors all come from a man aged 60 to 69 with urothelial cancer.

This chain joins TRBV5-6 and TRBJ1-5, with D maybe TRBD1 (5 bases). There are 13 residues in the CDR3. The germline V and J ends were trimmed by 2 bases and 4 bases, with 7 bases remaining between them. From germline, CDR1 is SGHDT and CDR2 YYEEEE. The CDR3 DNA sequence: TGTGCCAGCAGCTTCCAGGGAAATCAGCCCCAGCATTTT. It yields the protein CASSFQGNQPQHF.

There are a few counts of this clone. The V call is TRBV6-1, the J call TRBJ1-2, with D uncertain. The CDR3 loop spans 12 amino acids. Germline V lookup: CDR1 MNHNS, CDR2 SASEGT. Trimming removed 7 bases from V and 5 bases from J, with 11 bases in between. CDR3 loop: CASTSSVYGYTF. The CDR3 nucleotides are TGTGCCAGCACCTCCAGCGTTTATGGCTACACCTTC.

This chain joins TRBV13 and TRBJ2-7; TRBD1 matches at 8 bases. This CDR3 spans 17 amino acids. Per germline, CDR1 PRHDT and CDR2 FYEKMQ (reference sequence). Trimming cost V 3 bases and J 4 bases; bases outside gene matches: 14. CDR3 DNA sequence: TGTGCCAGCAGCTTTCGTCCACGGACAGGGACGGGATACGAGCAGTACTTC. Translating gives CASSFRPRTGTGYEQYF.

The chain recombines TRBV11-1 with TRBJ2-2; D might be TRBD1 (5 bases). This CDR3 has 14 amino acids. V gave up 4 bases and J gave up 6 bases, with 12 bases separating them. The V gene's germline CDR1 is SGHAT and CDR2 FQDESV (reference sequence). CDR3 nucleotide sequence: TGTGCCAGCAGCTCCAATCAGGGCTCCGGGGAGCTGTTTTTT. Translating gives CASSSNQGSGELFF.

The rearrangement uses TRBV7-2 and TRBJ1-1, with D tentatively TRBD1 (5 bases). V gave up 5 bases and J gave up 4 bases, with 17 bases separating them. Germline V gene lookup returns CDR1 SGHTA and CDR2 FQGNSA. The CDR3 runs 15 residues. Written as DNA, the CDR3 is TGTGCCAGCAGCCCGGTGGGAGGGGTCGCCACTGAAGCTTTCTTT. Its protein product is CASSPVGGVATEAFF.

The chain has TRBV15 and TRBJ1-1, with 10 positions matching TRBD1. The germline gives CDR1 LNHNV, CDR2 YYDKDF (reference sequence). This CDR3 comprises 14 residues. The ends lost 5 bases at V and 1 base at J; junction bases unmatched: 1. The CDR3 protein is CATSRTGGNTEAFF. The CDR3 DNA is TGTGCCACCAGCCGGACAGGGGGGAACACTGAAGCTTTCTTT.

J is TRBJ1-2 and V is TRBV6-5; perhaps TRBD1 as D (6 bases). The germline V gene encodes CDR1 MNHEY and CDR2 SVGAGI. CDR3 length: 14 residues. V lost 7 bases, J lost 8 bases, and 20 bases lay in between. CDR3 DNA sequence: TGTGCCAGCACCAGGACGTTAAACAGGGAGGGCTACACCTTC. It codes for CASTRTLNREGYTF.

The CDR3, as DNA: TGTGCCAGCAGCGTAGAAGGACAGGGGGCCCTTGAAGCTTTCTTT. Amino acid sequence: CASSVEGQGALEAFF. This sequence joins TRBV6-5 and TRBJ1-1, with 11 bases matching TRBD1. The CDR3 covers 15 residues. Germline CDR1 MNHEY, CDR2 SVGAGI. The ends lost 6 bases at V and 7 bases at J; junction bases unmatched: 10.

The gene calls are TRBV2 and TRBJ2-6, with D perhaps matching TRBD2 (5 bases). Germline CDR1 reads SNHLY; CDR2 reads FYNNEI. V lost 6 bases, J lost 0 bases, and 21 bases lay in between. This CDR3 is built from 19 residues. The DNA for the CDR3 is TGTGCCAGCAGCTTCTCGATGGAGCGGTTCCCCTCTGGGGCCAACGTCCTGACTTTC. Its translation is CASSFSMERFPSGANVLTF.

The rearrangement joins TRBV5-5 to TRBJ2-7, with 10 bases that match TRBD1. In germline, CDR1 is SGHKS, CDR2 YYEKEE (reference sequence). The CDR3 length is 14 residues. J gave up 4 bases and V 4 bases, and 5 bases lay outside the gene matches. The CDR3 loop reads CASSRGQGEYEQYF. CDR3 sequence (DNA): TGTGCCAGCAGCCGCGGACAGGGGGAGTACGAGCAGTACTTC.

This clone was seen only once. The chain joins TRBV23-1 to TRBJ2-3; TRBD2 might be the D (7 bases). TRBV23-1 is placed among ORFs of uncertain function. There are 13 residues in the CDR3. Deletions cut 8 bases from V and 1 base from J, with 10 bases between. The CDR3 DNA reads as TGCGCCAGCTACGGGGGGCGCACAGATACGCAGTATTTT. Translating it yields CASYGGRTDTQYF.

The gene calls are TRBV28 and TRBJ2-7; D perhaps matches TRBD1 (6 bases). Trimming stripped 7 bases from V and 2 bases from J, with 12 bases between. Germline-derived CDR1 and CDR2 are MDHEN and SYDVKM. The CDR3 consists of 13 residues. The CDR3: CASISGQTYEQYF. CDR3 nucleotides: TGTGCCAGCATTTCAGGACAGACCTACGAGCAGTACTTC. The full variable domain, completed using reference TRBV28 and TRBJ2-7, is DVKVTQSSRYLVKRTGEKVFLECVQDMDHENMFWYRQDPGLGLRLIYFSYDVKMKEKGDIPEGYSVSREKKERFSLILESASTNQTSMYLCASISGQTYEQYFGPGTRLTVT.

The J gene is TRBJ1-4, the V gene TRBV28; TRBD1 agrees at 10 bases. The germline V gene has CDR1 MDHEN and CDR2 SYDVKM. The J segment lost 7 bases and the V segment lost 2 bases, leaving 4 bases of the junction unmatched. The CDR3 has 15 residues. The DNA for the CDR3 is TGTGCCAGCAGTTTACCCGGGACAGGGGTTGAAAAACTGTTTTTT. It translates to CASSLPGTGVEKLFF.

V and J are TRBV5-1 and TRBJ1-2; 8 nucleotides line up with TRBD1. Germline V gene lookup returns CDR1 SGHRS and CDR2 YFSETQ. Unmatched junction bases numbered 7, after V lost 4 bases and J lost 8 bases. The CDR3 length is 13 residues. The CDR3 loop is CASSEDRVLGYTF. CDR3 DNA sequence: TGCGCCAGCAGCGAGGACAGGGTTCTGGGCTACACCTTC. The full variable domain, with the rest looked up from reference TRBV5-1 and TRBJ1-2, is KAGVTQTPRYLIKTRGQQVTLSCSPISGHRSVSWYQQTPGQGLQFLFEYFSETQRNKGNFPGRFSGRQFSNSRSEMNVSTLELGDSALYLCASSEDRVLGYTFGSGTRLTVV.

This clone showed up just a few times. The gene calls are TRBV7-2 and TRBJ2-1; 14 bases match TRBD2. This CDR3 is 16 amino acids long. The junction had 7 bases not matched to a gene; V was cut back by 4 bases and J by 8 bases. Germline CDR1 is SGHTA and CDR2 is FQGNSA. The CDR3 bases are TGTGCCAGCAGCTCCAGGACTAGCGGGGGGATGGATGAGCAGTTCTTC. As protein: CASSSRTSGGMDEQFF. Full variable domain (outside the CDR3, taken from reference TRBV7-2 and TRBJ2-1): GAGVSQSPSNKVTEKGKDVELRCDPISGHTALYWYRQSLGQGLEFLIYFQGNSAPDKSGLPSDRFSAERTGGSVSTLTIQRTQQEDSAVYLCASSSRTSGGMDEQFFGPGTRLTVL.

The chain links TRBV11-3 to TRBJ2-5; TRBD1 might be the D (6 bases). The length of the CDR3 is 14 residues. V was shortened by 5 bases and J by 1 base, with 11 bases between the two germline ends. CDR1 and CDR2 (germline): SGHNT, YENEEA. As DNA, the CDR3 is TGTGCCAGCAGCCCCAGGACAGTCCAAGAGACCCAGTACTTC. It translates to CASSPRTVQETQYF.

The V and J genes are TRBV5-5 and TRBJ2-3, with 12 bases matching TRBD1. The V segment lost 4 bases and the J segment 4 bases; nucleotides outside the gene matches: 1. CDR3 length: 14 residues. Per germline, CDR1 SGHKS and CDR2 YYEKEE (reference sequence). The CDR3 bases are TGTGCCAGCAGCGGGACAGGGGGCGCAGATACGCAGTATTTT. This translates into CASSGTGGADTQYF.

V usage is TRBV5-1 and J usage is TRBJ1-2; D may be TRBD1 (6 bases). Germline CDR1 is SGHRS and CDR2 is YFSETQ. This CDR3 is built from 13 residues. The ends were cut back, 7 bases at V and 3 bases at J, with 13 bases in the middle. The CDR3 DNA reads as TGCGCCAGCGGGGGGGGCACGGACTATGGCTACACCTTC. Translating gives CASGGGTDYGYTF.

Notes on this clone: Compared with germline, one end of the junction differs, possibly owing to a read error. This sequence joins TRBV7-7 and TRBJ2-1; 10 bases match TRBD2. This CDR3 spans 20 amino acids. Germline loops: CDR1 SSHAT, CDR2 FNYEAQ (reference sequence). DNA for the CDR3: TGTGCTAGCAGCTTAGAAGCAGCAGGAGTAGCGGGGGGCCCGGGAAATGAGCAGTTCTTC. Amino acids: CASSLEAAGVAGGPGNEQFF.

The rearrangement uses TRBV2 and TRBJ1-5, with D possibly TRBD1 on 5 matching bases. Germline V gene lookup returns CDR1 SNHLY and CDR2 FYNNEI. This CDR3 has 16 residues. Trimming removed 1 base from V and 2 bases from J, with 12 bases in between. The CDR3 protein is CASSEGRRAGNQPQHF. The DNA of the CDR3 is TGTGCCAGCAGTGAAGGTCGCAGGGCAGGCAATCAGCCCCAGCATTTT.

The V call is TRBV15, the J call TRBJ2-7; a weak D match, TRBD2 (6 bases). V lost 0 bases, J lost 7 bases, and 16 bases lay in between. This CDR3 contains 15 residues. The germline CDR1 and CDR2 sequences are LNHNV and YYDKDF (reference sequence). The CDR3, as DNA: TGTGCCACCAGCAGAGATCACGGGGGAGTGCCGGAGCAGTACTTC. Translating gives CATSRDHGGVPEQYF. Based on the CDR3 plus reference TRBV15 and TRBJ2-7, the full variable domain is DAMVIQNPRYQVTQFGKPVTLSCSQTLNHNVMYWYQQKSSQAPKLLFHYYDKDFNNEADTPDNFQSRRPNTSFCFLDIRSPGLGDTAMYLCATSRDHGGVPEQYFGPGTRLTVT.

The count of this clone is one. This sequence joins TRBV18 and TRBJ2-2; TRBD2 aligns across 15 bases. V dropped 3 bases and J dropped 10; count of bases not matched to a gene: 12. CDR1 is KGHSH, CDR2 LQKENI, per germline. The CDR3 loop spans 18 amino acids. The CDR3 is CASSPYRGLAGGPLELFF. CDR3 nucleotide sequence: TGTGCCAGCTCACCCTACCGTGGACTAGCGGGGGGGCCGCTGGAGCTGTTTTTT.

The chain couples TRBV4-3 to TRBJ2-5; TRBD2 matches 8 bases. V shed 1 base, J shed 1 base, and the junction held 17 bases outside the gene matches. The CDR3 is 20 amino acids. The germline gives CDR1 LGHNA, CDR2 YSLEER. CDR3 coding DNA: TGCGCCAGCAGCCAAGGCCCACAGATGTCGAGTAGCGGGATCCAAGAGACCCAGTACTTC. Its translation: CASSQGPQMSSSGIQETQYF.

V is TRBV9 and J is TRBJ2-7; D unresolved. Per the germline V gene, CDR1 is SGDLS and CDR2 is YYNGEE. V lost 0 bases, J lost 0 bases, and 13 bases lay in between. The CDR3 consists of 16 residues. The CDR3 sequence is CASSVGPLPSSYEQYF. The DNA for the CDR3 is TGTGCCAGCAGCGTAGGACCCCTTCCTAGCTCCTACGAGCAGTACTTC.

The chain recombines TRBV6-5 with TRBJ2-5; no firm D call. The J call could be wrong; TRBJ2-7 is a better fit for the DNA end. This CDR3 is built from 15 residues. In germline, CDR1 is MNHEY, CDR2 SVGAGI. The CDR3 is CASSYKGYSSYEQYF. The DNA of the CDR3 is TGTGCCAGCAGTTACAAAGGATATAGCTCCTACGAGCAGTACTTC.

This rearrangement joins TRBV28 to TRBJ2-7; TRBD1 matches 9 bases. J gave up 4 bases and V 4 bases, and 5 bases lay outside the gene matches. The CDR3 runs 14 residues. Germline CDR1 reads MDHEN; CDR2 reads SYDVKM. The CDR3 is CASSSTGGGYEQYF. The CDR3 nucleotides read TGTGCCAGCAGTTCCACAGGGGGCGGTTACGAGCAGTACTTC.

The CDR3 sequence: CASSRSGIMNTEAFF. For the CDR3, the DNA is TGTGCCAGCAGCAGATCCGGGATAATGAACACTGAAGCTTTCTTT. The chain combines TRBV7-2 with TRBJ1-1; D gene ambiguous. The CDR3 is 15 residues long. V was clipped by 5 bases and J by 0 bases, with 13 bases between them. Germline CDR1 is SGHTA and CDR2 is FQGNSA. Supplemented by reference TRBV7-2 and TRBJ1-1, the full variable domain reads GAGVSQSPSNKVTEKGKDVELRCDPISGHTALYWYRQSLGQGLEFLIYFQGNSAPDKSGLPSDRFSAERTGGSVSTLTIQRTQQEDSAVYLCASSRSGIMNTEAFFGQGTRLTVV.

The rearrangement joins TRBV19 to TRBJ2-5, with D perhaps matching TRBD1 (5 bases). V lost 4 bases to trimming and J lost 3 bases, with 12 bases between them. Germline V gene data show CDR1 as LNHDA and CDR2 as SQIVND (reference sequence). The CDR3 contains 14 residues. Here the CDR3 reads CASSNRQGKETQYF. The CDR3 nucleotides are TGTGCCAGTAGTAATCGCCAGGGCAAAGAGACCCAGTACTTC.

The chain joins TRBV7-3 to TRBJ2-6; a weak D match, TRBD2 (5 bases). The germline V and J ends were trimmed by 4 bases and 4 bases, with 11 bases remaining between them. This CDR3 region has 15 residues. CDR1 and CDR2 (germline): SGHTA, FQGTGA. The DNA of the CDR3 is TGTGCCAGCAGCTCTCCGGGGTCCGGGGCCAACGTCCTGACTTTC. This codes for CASSSPGSGANVLTF.

This chain links TRBV7-2 with TRBJ2-1; 8 positions match TRBD2. Germline CDR1 is SGHTA and CDR2 is FQGNSA. The CDR3 extends over 17 amino acids. The J segment lost 2 bases and the V segment lost 5 bases, leaving 11 bases of the junction unmatched. The chain's CDR3 is CASSPRRLAGTYNEQFF. The CDR3 coding sequence is TGTGCCAGCAGCCCTCGCCGGCTAGCGGGTACCTACAATGAGCAGTTCTTC.

This chain joins TRBV27 and TRBJ2-6; 8 nucleotides align to TRBD2. There are 19 residues in the CDR3. CDR1 is MNHEY and CDR2 is SMNVEV in the germline V gene (reference sequence). J was trimmed by 2 bases and V by 0 bases; bases with no gene match: 9. CDR3 DNA: TGTGCCAGCAGTTTATCAGTTACAGCGGGAGTGGCTGGGGCCAACGTCCTGACTTTC. Its translation: CASSLSVTAGVAGANVLTF.